This T cell receptor (beta chain) emerged from a study of T cell repertoires in cytomegalovirus infection (dated by TCRdb to 2018 to 2020). A note on the overall study: The peptide stimulations were aimed at well-studied HLA-B-restricted epitopes as well as recently identified HLA-C-restricted CMV epitopes, whose presentation resists viral immunomodulation. Because public TCR beta signatures pointed to carriage of CMV infection together with the matching HLA type, the HLA type of each donor mattered for the analysis.

The treatment or condition label on this specimen signifies: in vitro stimulation with specific CMV peptide epitopes to enrich CMV-specific T cells. The germline V gene (reference sequence) yields LNHNV for CDR1 and YYDKDF for CDR2. V and J lose 3 bases and 8 bases, and a span of 16 bases separates them. Its CDR3 holds 14 amino acids, cysteine through phenylalanine. The DNA shown is the 42-base CDR3, in frame from base 1. General conclusions and limits of the study: In both this cohort and an independent cohort of more than 350 donors, the cumulative frequency of public TCR beta family members distinguished carriers of CMV infection plus the relevant HLA type. In the ex vivo response, HLA-C-restricted CMV-specific TCR beta clonotypes were dominant, and in two of eight donors the single most frequent clonotype came from this HLA-C-restricted group.

Sequenced on an Illumina HiSeq 1500. TCRdb trimmed public reads at Q25 via fastp, called clones via MiXCR and kept in-frame beta chains. Here each entry gathers all rows of one CDR3 protein and keeps the most common genes and DNA. The sample records about 89,000 distinct CDR3 sequences, around 28% of which are singletons. Clones ranked in the top ten supply over 60% of the sample. As for this clonotype: It has no known antigen specificity. One base away there is no much larger clone; base qualities are not given.

The source is a human donor in good health (CMV status not recorded). Some clones in this sample may be carry-over from other donors' samples. Here the chain combines TRBV15 and TRBJ1-2, with TRBD1 as a weak D call on 5 bases. This material consisted of CD8+ T cells from cultured PBMCs, taken from culture after CMV antigen stimulation. The CDR3 region: CATSSPVRDRGYTF. In nucleotides, the sequence is TGTGCCACCAGCAGCCCAGTCAGGGACCGCGGCTACACCTTC.